This T cell receptor beta chain was documented in a study of cytomegalovirus exposure and HLA in healthy donors. Study findings and constraints: According to the study, 160 or so TCR beta chains were cytomegalovirus-associated.

The validation cohort, a group of over a hundred subjects, included the donors and was separate from the roughly 700-subject first cohort. Generated by immunoSEQ multiplex PCR, the TCRdb table keeps only in-frame clones and is missing some. In the table there are roughly 130,000 clones, 85% to 90% of which are singletons. This CDR3 is 16 amino acids long. In germline, CDR1 is SGHRS, CDR2 YFSETQ. Trimming removed 6 bases at V and 8 bases at J, with 21 bases between. Turning to this clone: Its antigen is undetermined.

The sequenced sample consisted of PBMCs. The rearrangement uses TRBV5-1 and TRBJ1-6, with D perhaps matching TRBD1 (6 bases). This TCR was recovered from a man in his thirties or forties in good health and CMV-seronegative. The DNA of the CDR3 is TGCGCCAGCAAGCCGTTGACAGGTACCCCCTATTCACCCCTCCACTTT. It encodes CASKPLTGTPYSPLHF.